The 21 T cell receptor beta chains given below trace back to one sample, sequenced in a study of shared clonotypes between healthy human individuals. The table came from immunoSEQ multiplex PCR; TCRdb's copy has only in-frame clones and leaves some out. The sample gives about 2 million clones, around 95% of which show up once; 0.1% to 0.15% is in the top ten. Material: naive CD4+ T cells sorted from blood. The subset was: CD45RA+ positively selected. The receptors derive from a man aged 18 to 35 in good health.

The CDR3 loop is CSAGQGETNYGYTF. CDR3 sequence (DNA): TGCAGCGCTGGACAGGGCGAAACTAACTATGGCTACACCTTC. V is TRBV29-1 and J is TRBJ1-2; TRBD1 matches 8 bases. Germline values: CDR1 SQVTM, CDR2 ANQGSEA. The trim removed 7 bases at V and 0 bases at J, leaving 7 bases unmatched. The CDR3 totals 14 residues.

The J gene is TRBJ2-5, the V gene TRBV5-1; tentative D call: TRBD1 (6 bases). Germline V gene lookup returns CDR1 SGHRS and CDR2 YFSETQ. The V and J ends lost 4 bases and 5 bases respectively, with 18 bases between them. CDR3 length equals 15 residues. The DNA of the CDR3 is TGCGCCAGCAGCCCGGACAGCCCCATAAGGGAGACCCAGTACTTC. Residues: CASSPDSPIRETQYF.

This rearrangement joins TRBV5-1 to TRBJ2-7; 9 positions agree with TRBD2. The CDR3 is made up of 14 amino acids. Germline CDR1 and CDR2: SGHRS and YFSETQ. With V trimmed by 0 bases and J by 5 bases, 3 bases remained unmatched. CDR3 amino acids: CASSLDSGSDEQYF. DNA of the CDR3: TGCGCCAGCAGCTTGGATAGCGGGAGCGACGAGCAGTACTTC.

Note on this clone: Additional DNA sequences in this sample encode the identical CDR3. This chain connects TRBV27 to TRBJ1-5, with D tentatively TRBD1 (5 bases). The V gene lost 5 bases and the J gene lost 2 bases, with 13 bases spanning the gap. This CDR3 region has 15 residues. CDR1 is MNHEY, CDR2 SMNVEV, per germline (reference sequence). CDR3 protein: CASSPGTGGNQPQHF. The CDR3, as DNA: TGTGCCAGCAGTCCCGGGACGGGGGGCAATCAGCCCCAGCATTTT.

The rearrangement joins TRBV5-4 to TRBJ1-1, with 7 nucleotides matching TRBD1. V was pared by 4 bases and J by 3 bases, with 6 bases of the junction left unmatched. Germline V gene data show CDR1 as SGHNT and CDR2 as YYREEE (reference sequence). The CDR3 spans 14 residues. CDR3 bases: TGTGCCAGCAGCCGGACAGGAACTTACACTGAAGCTTTCTTT. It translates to CASSRTGTYTEAFF.

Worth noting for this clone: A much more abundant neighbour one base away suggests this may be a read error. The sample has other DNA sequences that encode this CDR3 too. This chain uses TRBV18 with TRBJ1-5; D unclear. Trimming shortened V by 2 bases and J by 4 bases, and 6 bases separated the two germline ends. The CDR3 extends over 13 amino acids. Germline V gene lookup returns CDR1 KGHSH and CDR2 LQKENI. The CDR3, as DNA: TGTGCCAGCTCACCAGGCGGGAATCAGCCCCAGCATTTT. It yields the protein CASSPGGNQPQHF. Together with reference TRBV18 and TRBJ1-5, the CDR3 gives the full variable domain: NAGVMQNPRHLVRRRGQEARLRCSPMKGHSHVYWYRQLPEEGLKFMVYLQKENIIDESGMPKERFSAEFPKEGPSILRIQQVVRGDSAAYFCASSPGGNQPQHFGDGTRLSIL.

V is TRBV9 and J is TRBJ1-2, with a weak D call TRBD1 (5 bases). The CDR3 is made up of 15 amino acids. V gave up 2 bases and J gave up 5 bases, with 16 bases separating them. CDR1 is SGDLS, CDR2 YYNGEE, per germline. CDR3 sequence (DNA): TGTGCCAGCAGCGTTGGTGGGGGATCGGCTTATGGCTACACCTTC. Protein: CASSVGGGSAYGYTF.

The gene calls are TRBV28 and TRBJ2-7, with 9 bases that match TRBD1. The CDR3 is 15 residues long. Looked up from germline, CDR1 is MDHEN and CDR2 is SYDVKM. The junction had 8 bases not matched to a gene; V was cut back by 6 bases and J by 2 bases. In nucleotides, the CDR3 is TGTGCCAGCAGGCGATCCGGGACAGGGACCTACGAGCAGTACTTC. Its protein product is CASRRSGTGTYEQYF.

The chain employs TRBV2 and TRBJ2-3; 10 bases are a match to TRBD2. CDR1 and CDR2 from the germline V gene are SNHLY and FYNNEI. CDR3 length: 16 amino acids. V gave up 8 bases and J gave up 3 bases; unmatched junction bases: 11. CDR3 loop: CASASGGAGLTDTQYF. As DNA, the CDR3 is TGTGCCAGCGCAAGCGGGGGGGCCGGGTTGACAGATACGCAGTATTTT.

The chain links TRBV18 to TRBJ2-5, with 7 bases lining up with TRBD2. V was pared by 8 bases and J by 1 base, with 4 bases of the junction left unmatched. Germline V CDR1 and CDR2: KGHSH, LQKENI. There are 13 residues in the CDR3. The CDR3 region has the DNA TGTGCCAGCGTTTCGGGGGGCCAAGAGACCCAGTACTTC. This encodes CASVSGGQETQYF.

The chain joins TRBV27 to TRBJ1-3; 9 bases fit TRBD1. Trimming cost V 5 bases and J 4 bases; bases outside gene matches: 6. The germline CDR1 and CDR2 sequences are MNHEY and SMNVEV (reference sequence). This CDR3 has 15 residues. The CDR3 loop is CASSRTGDIGNTIYF. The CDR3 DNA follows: TGTGCCAGCAGTCGGACAGGGGATATAGGAAACACCATATATTTT.

In DNA, the CDR3 is TGTGCCAGCAGTTTGGGCGGAAACACAGATACGCAGTATTTT. Protein product: CASSLGGNTDTQYF. V and J are TRBV28 and TRBJ2-3; no reliable D call. V lost 3 bases and J 2 bases, leaving 9 bases between the germline ends. This CDR3 spans 14 amino acids. CDR1 and CDR2 (germline): MDHEN, SYDVKM. Supplemented by reference TRBV28 and TRBJ2-3, the full variable domain reads DVKVTQSSRYLVKRTGEKVFLECVQDMDHENMFWYRQDPGLGLRLIYFSYDVKMKEKGDIPEGYSVSREKKERFSLILESASTNQTSMYLCASSLGGNTDTQYFGPGTRLTVL.

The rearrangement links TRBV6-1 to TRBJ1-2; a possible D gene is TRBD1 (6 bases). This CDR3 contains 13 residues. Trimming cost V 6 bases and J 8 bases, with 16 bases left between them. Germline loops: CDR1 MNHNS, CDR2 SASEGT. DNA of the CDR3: TGTGCCAGCAGAGGGGCAGGGGCGCAGGGCTACACCTTC. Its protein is CASRGAGAQGYTF.

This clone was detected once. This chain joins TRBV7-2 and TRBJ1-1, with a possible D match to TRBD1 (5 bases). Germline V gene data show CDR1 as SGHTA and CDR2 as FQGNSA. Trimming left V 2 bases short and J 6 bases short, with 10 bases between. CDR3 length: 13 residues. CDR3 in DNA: TGTGCCAGCAGCTTAAGACAGATTGCTGAAGCTTTCTTT. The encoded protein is CASSLRQIAEAFF.

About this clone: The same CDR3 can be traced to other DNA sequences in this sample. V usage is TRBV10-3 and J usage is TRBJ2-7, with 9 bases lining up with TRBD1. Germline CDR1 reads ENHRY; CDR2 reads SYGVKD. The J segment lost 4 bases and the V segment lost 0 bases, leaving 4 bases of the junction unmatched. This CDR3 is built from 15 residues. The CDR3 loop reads CAISESGTGTYEQYF. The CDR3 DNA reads TGTGCCATCAGTGAGTCGGGGACAGGGACATACGAGCAGTACTTC.

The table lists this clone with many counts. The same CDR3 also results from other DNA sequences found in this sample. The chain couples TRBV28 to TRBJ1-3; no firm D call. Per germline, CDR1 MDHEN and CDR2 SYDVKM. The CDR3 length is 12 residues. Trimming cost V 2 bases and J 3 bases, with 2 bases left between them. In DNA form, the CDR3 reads TGTGCCAGCAGTTTACGTGGAAACACCATATATTTT. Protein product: CASSLRGNTIYF.

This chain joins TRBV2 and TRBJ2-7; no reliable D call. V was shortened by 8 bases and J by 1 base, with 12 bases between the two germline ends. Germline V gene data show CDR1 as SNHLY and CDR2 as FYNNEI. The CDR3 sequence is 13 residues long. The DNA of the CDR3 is TGTGCCAGCTCCCCGGCTTTGTCCTACGAGCAGTACTTC. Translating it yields CASSPALSYEQYF. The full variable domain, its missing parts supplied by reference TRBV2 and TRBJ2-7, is EPEVTQTPSHQVTQMGQEVILRCVPISNHLYFYWYRQILGQKVEFLVSFYNNEISEKSEIFDDQFSVERPDGSNFTLKIRSTKLEDSAMYFCASSPALSYEQYFGPGTRLTVT.

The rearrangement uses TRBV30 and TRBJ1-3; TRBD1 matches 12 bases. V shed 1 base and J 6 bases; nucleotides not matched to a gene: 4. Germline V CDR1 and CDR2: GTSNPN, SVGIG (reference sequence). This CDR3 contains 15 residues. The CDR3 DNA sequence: TGTGCCTGGAGTGAAGGGACAGGGGGCTCAAACACCATATATTTT. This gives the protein CAWSEGTGGSNTIYF.

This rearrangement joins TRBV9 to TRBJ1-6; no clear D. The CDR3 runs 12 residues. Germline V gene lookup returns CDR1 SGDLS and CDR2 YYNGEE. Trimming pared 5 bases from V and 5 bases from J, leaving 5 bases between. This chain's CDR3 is CASSKDNSPLHF. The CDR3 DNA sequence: TGTGCCAGCAGTAAAGATAATTCACCCCTCCACTTT.

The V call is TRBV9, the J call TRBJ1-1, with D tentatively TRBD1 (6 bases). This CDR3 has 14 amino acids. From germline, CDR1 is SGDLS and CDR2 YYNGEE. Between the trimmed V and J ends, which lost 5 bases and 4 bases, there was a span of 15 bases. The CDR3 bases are TGTGCCAGCAGGGCCGGGACAAGAAGCACTGAAGCTTTCTTT. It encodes CASRAGTRSTEAFF.

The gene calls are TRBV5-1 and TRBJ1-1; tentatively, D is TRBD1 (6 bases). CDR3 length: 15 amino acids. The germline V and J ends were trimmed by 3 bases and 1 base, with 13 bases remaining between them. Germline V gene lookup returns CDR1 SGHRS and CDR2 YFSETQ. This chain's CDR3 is CASSSQGPPNTEAFF. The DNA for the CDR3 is TGCGCCAGCAGCTCACAGGGACCGCCGAACACTGAAGCTTTCTTT.